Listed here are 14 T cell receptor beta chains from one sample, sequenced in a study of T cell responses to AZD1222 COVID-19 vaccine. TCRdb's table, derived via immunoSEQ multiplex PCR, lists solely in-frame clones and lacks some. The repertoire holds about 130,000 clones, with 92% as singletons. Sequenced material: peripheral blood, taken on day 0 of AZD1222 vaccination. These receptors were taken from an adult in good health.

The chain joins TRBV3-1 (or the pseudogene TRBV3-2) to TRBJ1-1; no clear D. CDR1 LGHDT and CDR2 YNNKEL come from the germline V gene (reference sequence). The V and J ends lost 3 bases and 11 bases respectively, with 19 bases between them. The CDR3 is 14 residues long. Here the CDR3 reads CASSQVTNTLNAFF. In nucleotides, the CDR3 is TGTGCCAGCAGCCAGGTGACCAATACACTGAACGCTTTCTTT.

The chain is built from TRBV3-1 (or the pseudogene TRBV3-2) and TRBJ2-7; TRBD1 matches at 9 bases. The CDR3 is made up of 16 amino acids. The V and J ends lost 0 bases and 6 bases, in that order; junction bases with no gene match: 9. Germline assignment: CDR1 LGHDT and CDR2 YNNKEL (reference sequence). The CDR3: CASSQDPQGAPLEQYF. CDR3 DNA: TGTGCCAGCAGCCAAGATCCACAGGGGGCCCCCCTCGAGCAGTACTTC.

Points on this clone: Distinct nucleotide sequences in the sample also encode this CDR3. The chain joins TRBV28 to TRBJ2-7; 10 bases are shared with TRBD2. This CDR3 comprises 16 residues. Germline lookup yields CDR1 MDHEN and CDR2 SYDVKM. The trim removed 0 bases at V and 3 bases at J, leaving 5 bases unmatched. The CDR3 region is CASSLWASGSSYEQYF. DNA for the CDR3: TGTGCCAGCAGTTTATGGGCTAGCGGGAGTAGCTACGAGCAGTACTTC.

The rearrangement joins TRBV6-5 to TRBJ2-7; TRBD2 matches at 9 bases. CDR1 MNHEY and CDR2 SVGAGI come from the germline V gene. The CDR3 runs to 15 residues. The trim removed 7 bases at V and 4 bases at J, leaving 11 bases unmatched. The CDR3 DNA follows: TGTGCCAGCAAACAAATGGCGGGAGGGGGATACGAGCAGTACTTC. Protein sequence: CASKQMAGGGYEQYF.

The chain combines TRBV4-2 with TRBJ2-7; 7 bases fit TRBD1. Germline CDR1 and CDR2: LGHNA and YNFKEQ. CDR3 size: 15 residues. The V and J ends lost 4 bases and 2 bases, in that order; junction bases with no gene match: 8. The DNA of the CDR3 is TGTGCCAGCAGCCGAGCGACAGGGCAGACCTACGAGCAGTACTTC. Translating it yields CASSRATGQTYEQYF.

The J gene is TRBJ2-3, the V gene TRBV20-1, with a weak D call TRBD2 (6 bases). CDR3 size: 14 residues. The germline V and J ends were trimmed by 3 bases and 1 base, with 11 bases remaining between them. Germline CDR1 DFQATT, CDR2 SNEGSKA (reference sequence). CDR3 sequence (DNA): TGCAGTGCTAGTCTCGGGGGACGCACAGATACGCAGTATTTT. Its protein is CSASLGGRTDTQYF.

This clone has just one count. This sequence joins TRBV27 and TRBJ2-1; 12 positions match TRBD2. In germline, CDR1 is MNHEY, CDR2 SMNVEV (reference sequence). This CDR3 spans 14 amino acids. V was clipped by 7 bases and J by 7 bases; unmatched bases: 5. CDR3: CASTQTSGRNEQFF. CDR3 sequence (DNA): TGTGCCAGCACGCAGACTAGCGGGAGAAATGAGCAGTTCTTC.

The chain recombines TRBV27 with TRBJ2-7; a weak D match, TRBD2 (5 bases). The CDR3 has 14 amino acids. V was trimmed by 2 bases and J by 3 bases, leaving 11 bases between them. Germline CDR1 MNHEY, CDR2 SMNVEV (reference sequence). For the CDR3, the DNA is TGTGCCAGCAGTTTACGGGGTACCGACTACGAGCAGTACTTC. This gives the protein CASSLRGTDYEQYF.

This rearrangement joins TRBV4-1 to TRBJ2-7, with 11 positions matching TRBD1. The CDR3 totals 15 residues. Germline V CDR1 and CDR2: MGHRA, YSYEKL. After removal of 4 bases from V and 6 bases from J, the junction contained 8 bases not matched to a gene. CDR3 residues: CASSPTGTGGSEQYF. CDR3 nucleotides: TGCGCCAGCAGCCCAACCGGGACAGGGGGGAGCGAGCAGTACTTC.

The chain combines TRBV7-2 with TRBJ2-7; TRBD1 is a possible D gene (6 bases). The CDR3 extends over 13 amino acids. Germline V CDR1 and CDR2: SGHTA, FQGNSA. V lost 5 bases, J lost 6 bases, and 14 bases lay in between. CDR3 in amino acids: CASSPPGVGEQYF. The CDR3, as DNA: TGTGCCAGCAGCCCCCCAGGGGTGGGCGAGCAGTACTTC.

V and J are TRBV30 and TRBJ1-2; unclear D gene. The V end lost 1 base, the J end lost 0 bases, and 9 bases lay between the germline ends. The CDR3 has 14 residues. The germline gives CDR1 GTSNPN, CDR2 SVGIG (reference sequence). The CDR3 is CAWSGTIPNYGYTF. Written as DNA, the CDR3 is TGTGCCTGGAGTGGCACTATCCCTAACTATGGCTACACCTTC.

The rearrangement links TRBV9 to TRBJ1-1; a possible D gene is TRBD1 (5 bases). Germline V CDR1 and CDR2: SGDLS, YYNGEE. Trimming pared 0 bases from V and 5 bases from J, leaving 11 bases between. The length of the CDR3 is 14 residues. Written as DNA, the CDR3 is TGTGCCAGCAGCGTAGGGCAGGGTTCGACTGAAGCTTTCTTT. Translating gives CASSVGQGSTEAFF.

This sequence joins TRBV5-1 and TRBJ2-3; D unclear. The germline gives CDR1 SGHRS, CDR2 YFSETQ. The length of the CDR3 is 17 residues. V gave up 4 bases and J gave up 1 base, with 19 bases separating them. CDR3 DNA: TGCGCCAGCAGCCCCACTCGATCGGTACGCGGCACAGATACGCAGTATTTT. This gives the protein CASSPTRSVRGTDTQYF. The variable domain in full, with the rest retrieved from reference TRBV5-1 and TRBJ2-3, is KAGVTQTPRYLIKTRGQQVTLSCSPISGHRSVSWYQQTPGQGLQFLFEYFSETQRNKGNFPGRFSGRQFSNSRSEMNVSTLELGDSALYLCASSPTRSVRGTDTQYFGPGTRLTVL.

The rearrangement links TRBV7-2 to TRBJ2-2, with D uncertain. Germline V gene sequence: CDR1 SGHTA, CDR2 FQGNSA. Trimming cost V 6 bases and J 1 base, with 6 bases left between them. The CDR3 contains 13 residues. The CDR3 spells CASSQVNTGELFF. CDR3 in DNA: TGTGCCAGCAGTCAGGTGAACACCGGGGAGCTGTTTTTT.